Listed here are 9 T cell receptor beta chains from one sample, sequenced in a study of T cell repertoires in cytomegalovirus infection. Via MiXCR, TCRdb re-called the reads, giving one row per CDR3 protein. The repertoire holds about 310,000 distinct CDR3 sequences, with 15% to 20% as singletons. Sequences were obtained from PBMCs. These receptors were collected from a human donor in good health (CMV status not recorded). Some clones in this sample may be carry-over from other donors' samples.

A few counts support this clonotype. The chain is built from TRBV5-1 and TRBJ2-7, with unresolved D. Trimming shortened V by 3 bases and J by 3 bases, and 19 bases separated the two germline ends. The CDR3 has 16 residues. The germline CDR1 and CDR2 sequences are SGHRS and YFSETQ. CDR3 sequence: CASSYQDKGGFYEQYF. DNA for the CDR3: TGCGCCAGCAGCTACCAAGACAAGGGCGGATTCTACGAGCAGTACTTC.

The chain has TRBV28 and TRBJ1-5; 7 nucleotides line up with TRBD1. The germline V gene encodes CDR1 MDHEN and CDR2 SYDVKM. The V and J ends lost 0 bases and 6 bases, in that order; junction bases with no gene match: 11. The CDR3 is 17 residues long. The CDR3 sequence: CASSLWKGQTHIQPQHF. CDR3 in DNA: TGTGCCAGCAGTTTATGGAAGGGACAGACGCATATTCAGCCCCAGCATTTT.

The V gene is TRBV6-1, the J gene TRBJ2-7, with D possibly matching TRBD2 (6 bases). CDR3 size: 15 residues. Germline loops: CDR1 MNHNS, CDR2 SASEGT. V lost 5 bases, J lost 5 bases, and 19 bases lay in between. The CDR3 sequence is CASSSPGLYRHEQYF. CDR3 in DNA: TGTGCCAGCAGTAGCCCGGGACTTTACCGCCACGAGCAGTACTTC.

This clonotype was found a few times. The chain recombines TRBV15 with TRBJ1-1; 7 bases match TRBD1. This CDR3 is 19 amino acids long. CDR1 LNHNV and CDR2 YYDKDF come from the germline V gene (reference sequence). The V gene end was trimmed by 5 bases and the J gene end by 1 base; junction bases not matched to a gene: 19. The CDR3 region has the DNA TGTGCCACCAGCCCTGGGACAGCCAAACACGCACCCCAGAACACTGAAGCTTTCTTT. It codes for CATSPGTAKHAPQNTEAFF.

Ten or more counts support this clonotype. The CDR3 here is CASSFRGAGGPYTQYF. CDR3 coding DNA: TGTGCCAGCAGCTTTCGCGGAGCGGGGGGGCCCTATACGCAGTATTTT. This chain joins TRBV7-2 and TRBJ2-3; TRBD2 matches 10 bases. Germline CDR1 reads SGHTA; CDR2 reads FQGNSA. The CDR3 has 16 amino acids. V lost 3 bases to trimming and J lost 7 bases; unmatched junction nucleotides: 10. The full variable domain, in which reference TRBV7-2 and TRBJ2-3 provide the parts outside the CDR3, is GAGVSQSPSNKVTEKGKDVELRCDPISGHTALYWYRQSLGQGLEFLIYFQGNSAPDKSGLPSDRFSAERTGGSVSTLTIQRTQQEDSAVYLCASSFRGAGGPYTQYFGPGTRLTVL.

This rearrangement joins TRBV28 to TRBJ1-1; D perhaps matches TRBD1 (5 bases). V was pared by 4 bases and J by 2 bases, with 17 bases between. Germline V gene sequence: CDR1 MDHEN, CDR2 SYDVKM. This CDR3 comprises 16 residues. CDR3 bases: TGTGCCAGCAGTTGGGGGTCTACCACCTTAAACACTGAAGCTTTCTTT. Translating gives CASSWGSTTLNTEAFF.

This clonotype turned up a few times. The V gene is TRBV20-1, the J gene TRBJ1-5, with 9 bases matching TRBD1. Trimming cost V 4 bases and J 5 bases; bases outside gene matches: 18. This CDR3 contains 18 residues. Germline CDR1 reads DFQATT; CDR2 reads SNEGSKA (reference sequence). CDR3 in DNA: TGCAGTGCTACTCCTCCTACCCGGGACAGGGTCCCGGATCAGCCCCAGCATTTT. It is translated as CSATPPTRDRVPDQPQHF.

This clonotype was seen a few times. The chain uses TRBV6-6 and TRBJ2-7, with D unresolved. Germline V gives CDR1 MNHNY, CDR2 SVGAGI (reference sequence). With 8 bases removed from V and 2 bases from J, the gap between germline ends came to 13 bases. The CDR3 consists of 13 residues. The DNA of the CDR3 is TGTGCCAGCGTCACAGACCAACCCTACGAGCAGTACTTC. Its protein is CASVTDQPYEQYF.

This clonotype was detected only a few times. The chain uses TRBV27 and TRBJ2-5; no clear D gene. Germline assignment: CDR1 MNHEY and CDR2 SMNVEV (reference sequence). The CDR3 loop spans 13 amino acids. Trimming took 8 bases from V and 4 from J, leaving 14 bases between them. This chain's CDR3 is CASRLQGLETQYF. DNA of the CDR3: TGTGCCAGCCGACTCCAAGGGTTAGAGACCCAGTACTTC.